Reported below is one T cell receptor beta chain. The antigen is not known. Construction of TCR beta libraries relied on iRepertoire HTBI primers and on Arm-PCR targeting CDR3 regions. Authors' data handling: Samples collectively showed 62 TRBV and around 15 TRBJ segments. TCRdb processed the multiplex PCR reads anew with MiXCR; each CDR3 protein has one entry. TCRdb's processing, not the study's, gives the V and J calls here. Among approximately 400,000 distinct CDR3 sequences listed, roughly 15% were seen once. The length of the CDR3 is 15 residues. Germline loops: CDR1 DFQATT, CDR2 SNEGSKA (reference sequence). Trimming took 0 bases from V and 3 from J, leaving 12 bases between them. Stated time point: newly diagnosed GD, antithyroid drugs for less than 3 months. The TCR library was prepared using RNA isolated from PBMCs. This sample is drawn from a study of regulatory T cells in long-lasting Graves disease. Findings of the study overall: With a small sample size, accuracy may have been reduced.

These data were also filed under a second study, of T cells in Graves' hyperthyroidism and ophthalmopathy. That source notes: Exclusion followed for patients with uncontrolled infection, other autoimmune disease, pregnancy or lactation. TCR CDR3 underwent first-round RT-PCR with the HTBI primer set.

The J gene is TRBJ2-1, the V gene TRBV20-1; D ambiguous. The sequence derives from a woman aged 35 to 49 with Graves disease. The sequencing here drew on peripheral blood mononuclear cells (PBMCs), taken at new diagnosis, from a patient treated with antithyroid drugs. Written as DNA, the CDR3 is TGCAGTGCTAGAGACCCTTGGCGGAACTACAATGAGCAGTTCTTC. It yields the protein CSARDPWRNYNEQFF.